This T cell receptor (beta chain) was recovered during a study of cytomegalovirus exposure and HLA in healthy donors. Turning to the study itself: An earlier analysis found 95 million to 140 million unique TCR beta sequences from 150 million to 200 million T cells.

Overall study findings and caveats: Later, an analysis found that common viral pathogens appeared to be linked with several of the most significant clusters.

The PCR was carried out with 60 Vbeta primers and 13 Jbeta primers. Sequencing used immunoSEQ multiplex PCR; TCRdb keeps in-frame clones, though not all of them. The sample lists about 96,000 clones; about 70% were seen once. At collection, donors were nominally healthy, but unrecorded immune exposures were probable. CDR1 and CDR2 from the germline V gene are SGHNT and YYREEE (reference sequence). The V and J ends lost 2 bases and 3 bases respectively, with 13 bases between them. The CDR3 runs 15 residues. To note about this clone: What it binds is not known.

The chain is built from TRBV5-4 and TRBJ2-3; TRBD1 is a possible D gene (6 bases). Sample: PBMCs. This TCR came from a woman between 65 and 79 years old in good health and CMV-seropositive. The CDR3 nucleotides are TGTGCCAGCAGCTTCGACCCTACAGGGACAGATACGCAGTATTTT. Translation gives CASSFDPTGTDTQYF.